These 30 T cell receptor beta chains originate from one sample sequenced in a study of cytomegalovirus exposure and HLA in healthy donors. Primers: 60 Vbeta forward and 13 Jbeta reverse. Profiled with immunoSEQ multiplex PCR; TCRdb holds only in-frame clones, not every one. The sample carries 90,000 to 140,000 clones, 76% recorded once. The sample taken for sequencing was PBMCs. The receptors originated from a man aged 40-49 years in good health and CMV-seropositive.

Only a few counts were recorded for this clone. This chain uses TRBV7-2 with TRBJ2-7, with D maybe TRBD1 (6 bases). The CDR3 sequence is 13 residues long. From germline, CDR1 is SGHTA and CDR2 FQGNSA. V shed 6 bases and J shed 3 bases, with 12 bases lying between them. The CDR3 is CASRERTVYEQYF. The CDR3 coding sequence is TGTGCCAGCAGGGAACGGACAGTCTACGAGCAGTACTTC.

This clone was detected once. The CDR3 DNA follows: TGCGCCAGCAGCCCAAAAGGGGGATCTAACTATGGCTACACCTTC. It translates to CASSPKGGSNYGYTF. The chain recombines TRBV4-3 with TRBJ1-2; TRBD1 might be the D (6 bases). The ends were cut back, 4 bases at V and 0 bases at J, with 12 bases in the middle. The length of the CDR3 is 15 residues. The germline V gene encodes CDR1 LGHNA and CDR2 YSLEER.

The chain is built from TRBV6-1 and TRBJ2-7, with D uncertain. This CDR3 is 15 amino acids long. Germline V gene data show CDR1 as MNHNS and CDR2 as SASEGT. V was clipped by 0 bases and J by 2 bases, with 11 bases between them. DNA of the CDR3: TGTGCCAGCAGTGAAGCACTGCCGAGTACCTACGAGCAGTACTTC. It specifies CASSEALPSTYEQYF.

This clone was picked up one time. The chain couples TRBV28 to TRBJ2-2; D ambiguous. CDR3 length: 14 amino acids. Germline V gene lookup returns CDR1 MDHEN and CDR2 SYDVKM. V was clipped by 6 bases and J by 5 bases, with 13 bases between them. The DNA of the CDR3 is TGTGCCAGCAGCGAGGCGACGCGGACCGGGGAGCTGTTTTTT. Encoded protein: CASSEATRTGELFF. The full variable domain, in which reference TRBV28 and TRBJ2-2 provide the parts outside the CDR3, is DVKVTQSSRYLVKRTGEKVFLECVQDMDHENMFWYRQDPGLGLRLIYFSYDVKMKEKGDIPEGYSVSREKKERFSLILESASTNQTSMYLCASSEATRTGELFFGEGSRLTVL.

The chain couples TRBV11-3 to TRBJ2-2; a weak D match, TRBD2 (6 bases). The CDR3 runs 13 residues. The V gene's germline CDR1 is SGHNT and CDR2 YENEEA. The V end lost 6 bases, the J end lost 6 bases, and 11 bases lay between the germline ends. In DNA, the CDR3 is TGTGCCAGCAGTAGGCAGCGGGCCGGGGAGCTGTTTTTT. This gives the protein CASSRQRAGELFF.

The genes are TRBV18 and TRBJ2-5, with D perhaps matching TRBD2 (6 bases). The closer fit of TRBJ2-7 to the DNA end suggests the J call may be wrong. Per germline, CDR1 KGHSH and CDR2 LQKENI. The CDR3 spans 18 residues. The CDR3 region has the DNA TGTGCCAGCTCACCCGTGGCGGGGCGACTTTCTCTGCTGTACGAGCAGTACTTC. Translation gives CASSPVAGRLSLLYEQYF.

The rearrangement joins TRBV27 to TRBJ2-5; possible D gene TRBD2, 6 bases. Germline CDR1 and CDR2: MNHEY and SMNVEV (reference sequence). V lost 1 base and J 11 bases, leaving 11 bases between the germline ends. The CDR3 consists of 12 residues. The DNA for the CDR3 is TGTGCCAGCAGTTTATGGGGAGGCAGACAGTACTTC. This encodes CASSLWGGRQYF.

The V call is TRBV11-1, the J call TRBJ2-3; 7 bases fit TRBD2. From germline, CDR1 is SGHAT and CDR2 FQDESV (reference sequence). The CDR3 has 18 residues. Trimming removed 1 base from V and 0 bases from J; junction bases left unmatched: 10. The CDR3: CASSLDRASGSSTDTQYF. CDR3 nucleotide sequence: TGTGCCAGCAGCTTAGATCGTGCTAGCGGTTCTAGCACAGATACGCAGTATTTT.

This clone appeared a few times. The rearrangement uses TRBV6-5 and TRBJ1-1; D gene unclear. V was clipped by 7 bases and J by 1 base, with 4 bases between them. CDR1 is MNHEY and CDR2 is SVGAGI in the germline V gene. The CDR3 is 11 residues long. The chain's CDR3 is CASMRNTEAFF. CDR3 bases: TGTGCCAGCATGAGGAACACTGAAGCTTTCTTT.

A few counts support this clone. The J gene is TRBJ2-7, the V gene TRBV27, with D possibly being TRBD1 (5 bases). This CDR3 spans 13 amino acids. Germline CDR1 is MNHEY and CDR2 is SMNVEV (reference sequence). Trimming cost V 2 bases and J 3 bases, with 8 bases left between them. CDR3 protein: CASSLRQHYEQYF. The CDR3, as DNA: TGTGCCAGCAGTTTACGACAGCACTACGAGCAGTACTTC.

The CDR3 here is CASSKGTVSQGTDTQYF. CDR3 DNA sequence: TGTGCCAGCAGTAAAGGGACAGTTAGTCAGGGCACAGATACGCAGTATTTT. This chain links TRBV6-1 with TRBJ2-3; 7 nucleotides line up with TRBD1. The CDR3 runs to 17 residues. The germline gives CDR1 MNHNS, CDR2 SASEGT. V was clipped by 5 bases and J by 1 base; unmatched bases: 12.

The V and J genes are TRBV6-6 and TRBJ2-7, with TRBD2 matching 8 bases. V lost 4 bases, J lost 2 bases, and 7 bases stayed unmatched. CDR1 and CDR2 from the germline V gene are MNHNY and SVGAGI (reference sequence). The CDR3 has 15 residues. This chain's CDR3 is CASSSAAGGTYEQYF. Here the CDR3 DNA reads TGTGCCAGCAGTTCCGCGGCGGGAGGAACCTACGAGCAGTACTTC.

V and J are TRBV19 and TRBJ2-1, with TRBD2 identical over 8 bases. CDR1 is LNHDA, CDR2 SQIVND, per germline (reference sequence). J gave up 6 bases and V 5 bases, and 9 bases lay outside the gene matches. The CDR3 loop spans 15 amino acids. The CDR3 nucleotides read TGTGCCAGTAGTTGGACTAGCCGCGGGCCCAATGAGCAGTTCTTC. Amino acids: CASSWTSRGPNEQFF.

The table lists this clone with a few counts. The chain combines TRBV18 with TRBJ2-1; TRBD1 agrees at 7 bases. After removal of 3 bases from V and 3 bases from J, the junction contained 2 bases not matched to a gene. Germline-derived CDR1 and CDR2 are KGHSH and LQKENI. This CDR3 has 14 amino acids. CDR3 protein: CASSPGDSYNEQFF. DNA for the CDR3: TGTGCCAGCTCACCGGGGGACAGCTACAATGAGCAGTTCTTC. Full variable domain (missing parts from reference TRBV18 and TRBJ2-1): NAGVMQNPRHLVRRRGQEARLRCSPMKGHSHVYWYRQLPEEGLKFMVYLQKENIIDESGMPKERFSAEFPKEGPSILRIQQVVRGDSAAYFCASSPGDSYNEQFFGPGTRLTVL.

This clone appeared once. This chain connects TRBV21-1 to TRBJ2-3; the table's D call TRBD2 went unverified against the DNA. TRBV21-1 is a recognized pseudogene. CDR3 length: 13 amino acids. The CDR3 coding sequence is TGTGCCAGGCTGGTACTACGCGCAGATACGCAGTATTTT. Translating it yields CARLVLRADTQYF.

The genes are TRBV28 and TRBJ2-5, with 12 positions matching TRBD2. This CDR3 is 16 amino acids long. Per germline, CDR1 MDHEN and CDR2 SYDVKM. The V gene end was trimmed by 6 bases and the J gene end by 5 bases; junction bases not matched to a gene: 10. In DNA, the CDR3 is TGTGCCAGCAGGGGGACTAGCGGGCTTGATAGGGAGACCCAGTACTTC. This sequence encodes CASRGTSGLDRETQYF.

The chain links TRBV2 to TRBJ1-2; 11 bases agree with TRBD1. CDR3 length: 15 amino acids. Germline CDR1 SNHLY, CDR2 FYNNEI. J lost 8 bases, V lost 2 bases, and 7 bases had no gene match. The CDR3, as DNA: TGTGCCAGCAGTGAACAAGGACAGGGGGCTGCGGGCTACACCTTC. It is translated as CASSEQGQGAAGYTF. The entire variable domain, with the rest obtained from reference TRBV2 and TRBJ1-2, is as follows: EPEVTQTPSHQVTQMGQEVILRCVPISNHLYFYWYRQILGQKVEFLVSFYNNEISEKSEIFDDQFSVERPDGSNFTLKIRSTKLEDSAMYFCASSEQGQGAAGYTFGSGTRLTVV.

V gene TRBV19 combines with J gene TRBJ1-2, with 8 bases that match TRBD1. V lost 6 bases and J lost 4; bases outside the gene matches: 13. This CDR3 has 16 residues. Per germline, CDR1 LNHDA and CDR2 SQIVND (reference sequence). CDR3 region: CASRGSADRDRYGYTF. The CDR3 DNA reads as TGTGCCAGTAGGGGCTCGGCGGACAGGGACCGCTATGGCTACACCTTC.

The chain couples TRBV5-4 to TRBJ2-5, with D perhaps TRBD1 (5 bases). The CDR3 is made up of 17 amino acids. Deletions cut 5 bases from V and 7 bases from J, with 27 bases between. Germline V CDR1 and CDR2: SGHNT, YYREEE (reference sequence). DNA for the CDR3: TGTGCCAGCAGTTCCAGCCACACAGGAGACGCCTCAGGGACCCAGTACTTC. This encodes CASSSSHTGDASGTQYF.

This chain joins TRBV11-3 and TRBJ2-3, with D possibly TRBD2 on 7 matching bases. CDR3 length: 13 amino acids. Per the germline V gene, CDR1 is SGHNT and CDR2 is YENEEA. Trimming left V 4 bases short and J 7 bases short, with 12 bases between. In DNA, the CDR3 is TGTGCCAGCAGCTACCGGGGGGCGTATACGCAGTATTTT. It is translated as CASSYRGAYTQYF.

The gene calls are TRBV5-4 and TRBJ2-2; 10 nucleotides agree with TRBD2. The CDR3 totals 16 residues. Germline V gene data show CDR1 as SGHNT and CDR2 as YYREEE (reference sequence). Trimming removed 3 bases from V and 7 bases from J; junction bases left unmatched: 9. CDR3 residues: CASSSQRGGLVGELFF. Written as DNA, the CDR3 is TGTGCCAGCAGCTCCCAGCGGGGGGGCCTGGTCGGGGAGCTGTTTTTT.

This sequence joins TRBV19 and TRBJ2-5; D perhaps matches TRBD2 (5 bases). Deletions cut 1 base from V and 5 bases from J, with 8 bases between. The V gene's germline CDR1 is LNHDA and CDR2 SQIVND (reference sequence). CDR3 length equals 13 residues. In DNA form, the CDR3 reads TGTGCCAGTAGTATAGGGAGAGGGGAGACCCAGTACTTC. Translation gives CASSIGRGETQYF. Using reference TRBV19 and TRBJ2-5 for the parts outside the CDR3, the full variable domain is DGGITQSPKYLFRKEGQNVTLSCEQNLNHDAMYWYRQDPGQGLRLIYYSQIVNDFQKGDIAEGYSVSREKKESFPLTVTSAQKNPTAFYLCASSIGRGETQYFGPGTRLLVL.

This clone was found once. The rearrangement joins TRBV4-2 to TRBJ1-5, with D possibly being TRBD1 (5 bases). The CDR3 loop spans 14 amino acids. V was trimmed by 1 base and J by 10 bases, leaving 14 bases between them. From germline, CDR1 is LGHNA and CDR2 YNFKEQ. The CDR3 DNA follows: TGTGCCAGCAGCCAAGCGGGCAGGGCAACCCCCCAGCATTTT. This codes for CASSQAGRATPQHF.

The rearrangement joins TRBV10-3 to TRBJ2-5, with 12 bases aligning to TRBD1. With V trimmed by 10 bases and J by 4 bases, 7 bases remained unmatched. The CDR3 contains 14 residues. Germline V gives CDR1 ENHRY, CDR2 SYGVKD. The CDR3 nucleotides read TGTGCCACGACCCGGGACAGGGGGCGAGAGACCCAGTACTTC. As protein: CATTRDRGRETQYF.

This sequence joins TRBV29-1 and TRBJ2-3, with TRBD1 matching 10 bases. The CDR3 contains 15 residues. J was trimmed by 7 bases and V by 6 bases; bases with no gene match: 13. Per germline, CDR1 SQVTM and CDR2 ANQGSEA. The chain's CDR3 is CSVAGTGALTYTQYF. The CDR3, as DNA: TGCAGCGTAGCTGGGACAGGGGCTTTGACATATACGCAGTATTTT.

This clone came up a few times. V is TRBV29-1 and J is TRBJ2-3, with 9 bases that match TRBD1. The length of the CDR3 is 15 residues. J lost 2 bases, V lost 3 bases, and 6 bases had no gene match. Germline V gene lookup returns CDR1 SQVTM and CDR2 ANQGSEA. In DNA form, the CDR3 reads TGCAGCGTTGATCGCGGGACAGGGACCACAGATACGCAGTATTTT. Protein: CSVDRGTGTTDTQYF.

The rearrangement joins TRBV27 to TRBJ2-5, with D maybe TRBD2 (6 bases). The CDR3 is 15 residues long. Trimming took off 3 bases at V and 2 bases at J, with 13 bases between the two ends. Germline assignment: CDR1 MNHEY and CDR2 SMNVEV (reference sequence). DNA for the CDR3: TGTGCCAGCAGTTTTGGGGCGGGAACACAAGAGACCCAGTACTTC. It specifies CASSFGAGTQETQYF.

The chain has TRBV13 and TRBJ1-2; D might be TRBD1 (6 bases). CDR3 size: 16 residues. Germline CDR1 and CDR2: PRHDT and FYEKMQ (reference sequence). V was clipped by 0 bases and J by 1 base, with 12 bases between them. The CDR3 DNA reads TGTGCCAGCAGCTTAGGGACAGGAGCTCGTAACTATGGCTACACCTTC. It is translated as CASSLGTGARNYGYTF.

V gene TRBV11-3 combines with J gene TRBJ2-2, with TRBD2 matching over 15 bases. Germline-derived CDR1 and CDR2 are SGHNT and YENEEA. The CDR3 spans 17 residues. Germline trimming cut 4 bases from V and 3 bases from J; bases unmatched to any gene: 3. This CDR3 reads CASSSGLAGGYTGELFF. Written as DNA, the CDR3 is TGTGCCAGCAGCTCTGGACTAGCGGGGGGGTACACCGGGGAGCTGTTTTTT.

The chain has TRBV11-3 and TRBJ2-7; D may be TRBD2 (6 bases). CDR3 size: 15 residues. The ends were cut back, 3 bases at V and 4 bases at J, with 16 bases in the middle. Germline CDR1 is SGHNT and CDR2 is YENEEA. This chain's CDR3 is CASSFGGLASYEQYF. The CDR3 DNA follows: TGTGCCAGCAGCTTTGGGGGTCTAGCGAGTTACGAGCAGTACTTC.